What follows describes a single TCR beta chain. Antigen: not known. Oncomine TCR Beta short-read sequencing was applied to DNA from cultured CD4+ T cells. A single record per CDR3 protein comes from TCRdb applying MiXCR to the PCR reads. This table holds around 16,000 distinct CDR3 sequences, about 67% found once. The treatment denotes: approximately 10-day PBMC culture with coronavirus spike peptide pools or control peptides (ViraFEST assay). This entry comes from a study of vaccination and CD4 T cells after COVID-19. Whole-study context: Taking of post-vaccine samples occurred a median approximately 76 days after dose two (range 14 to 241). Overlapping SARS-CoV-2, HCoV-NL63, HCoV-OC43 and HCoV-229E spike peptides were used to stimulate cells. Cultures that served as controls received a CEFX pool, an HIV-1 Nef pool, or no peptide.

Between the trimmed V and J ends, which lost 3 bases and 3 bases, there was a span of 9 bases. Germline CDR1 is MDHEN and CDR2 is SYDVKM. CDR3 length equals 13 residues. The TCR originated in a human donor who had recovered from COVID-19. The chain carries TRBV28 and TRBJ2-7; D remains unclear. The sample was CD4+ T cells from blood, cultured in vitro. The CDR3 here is CASSFTIGYEQYF. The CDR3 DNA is TGTGCCAGCAGTTTCACGATTGGCTACGAGCAGTACTTC. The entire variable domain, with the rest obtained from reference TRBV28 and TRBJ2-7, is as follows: DVKVTQSSRYLVKRTGEKVFLECVQDMDHENMFWYRQDPGLGLRLIYFSYDVKMKEKGDIPEGYSVSREKKERFSLILESASTNQTSMYLCASSFTIGYEQYFGPGTRLTVT.